A selection of T cell receptor beta chains follows, all from one sample in a study of response to subunit inactivated influenza vaccine. Using its own MiXCR run on the RT-PCR reads, TCRdb lists one record per CDR3 protein. The sample holds roughly 650,000 distinct CDR3 sequences; around 14% are singletons and the top ten take about 9.9%. The starting material was PBMCs from blood, obtained roughly 12 days after vaccination. The receptors were gathered from a man in his forties or fifties who received an inactivated influenza vaccine. CDR3s include the opening cysteine and the closing phenylalanine or tryptophan. The D gene is left open where the match is weak. Clone sizes are given selectively: once, few, many, or a class where the clone is expanded.

>TRBJ2-5|few|NA|TRBV20-1
CSASSPLGETQYF
TGCAGTGCTAGTTCCCCCCTTGGGGAGACCCAGTACTTC
>TRBJ2-5|NA|TRBD1|TRBV7-9
CASSLPRDRGNQETQYF
TGTGCCAGCAGCTTACCACGGGACAGGGGAAACCAAGAGACCCAGTACTTC
>TRBJ1-3|many|NA|TRBV20-1
CSVARGSIGNTIYF
TGCAGTGTCGCACGGGGCTCTATTGGAAACACCATATATTTT
>TRBJ1-6|few|NA|TRBV7-2
CASSLNWGDNSPLHF
TGTGCCAGCAGCTTAAACTGGGGGGATAATTCACCCCTCCACTTT
>TRBJ2-7|few|NA|TRBV6-1
CASSEPRTEHSYEQYF
TGTGCCAGCAGTGAACCCAGGACTGAACACTCCTACGAGCAGTACTTC
>TRBJ2-1|NA|TRBD2|TRBV7-6
CASSPRTSLGEQFF
TGTGCCAGCAGCCCCCGGACTAGTCTTGGTGAGCAGTTCTTC
>TRBJ1-2|NA|NA|TRBV29-1
CSVESRAGRYGYTF
TGCAGCGTTGAATCCCGAGCAGGGAGGTATGGCTACACCTTC
>TRBJ1-5|few|NA|TRBV20-1
CSARAGQLNQPQHF
TGCAGTGCTAGAGCCGGGCAGCTTAATCAGCCCCAGCATTTT
>TRBJ2-1|many|TRBD2|TRBV5-1
CASSLVTSGGYNEQFF
TGCGCCAGCAGCTTGGTGACCAGCGGGGGCTACAATGAGCAGTTCTTC
>TRBJ2-3|few|TRBD2|TRBV11-2
CASSDPGTSGTSTDTQYF
TGTGCCAGCAGCGATCCCGGGACTAGCGGCACAAGCACAGATACGCAGTATTTT
>TRBJ2-2|few|TRBD1|TRBV30
CAWRGQGQISGELFF
TGTGCCTGGCGAGGACAGGGGCAAATTTCCGGGGAGCTGTTTTTT
>TRBJ2-2|few|TRBD1|TRBV12-3/TRBV12-4
CASSNRGRTGELFF
TGTGCCAGCAGCAACAGGGGTAGAACCGGGGAGCTGTTTTTT
>TRBJ2-7|NA|NA|TRBV6-2/TRBV6-3
CASSSRLPSSYEQYF
TGTGCCAGCAGTTCCCGACTACCGAGTTCCTACGAGCAGTACTTC
>TRBJ2-3|few|TRBD1|TRBV6-1
CASRSDRGRADTQYF
TGTGCCAGCAGAAGCGACAGGGGAAGAGCAGATACGCAGTATTTT
>TRBJ2-3|NA|TRBD2|TRBV7-2
CASRRPGLDTDTQYF
TGTGCCAGCAGAAGACCGGGACTAGACACAGATACGCAGTATTTT
>TRBJ1-3|few|TRBD1|TRBV18
CASSPPGQRSSGNTIYF
TGTGCCAGCTCACCTCCGGGACAGCGCAGCTCTGGAAACACCATATATTTT